The source of this T cell receptor beta chain is a study of blood T cells in healthy people across ages. The wider study: Template switching retrieved approximately one barcoded beta molecule for each two T cells.

This clonotype has at least ten counts. Its antigen is currently unknown. Whole-study results and caveats: In long-lived donors, naive CD4+ cell counts and diversity exceeded those of aged donors. Nothing was known about donor CMV status, and this possibly confounded expanded clonotype changes.

The use of a sample-barcoded 5' primer and a J-beta primer mix characterized a second PCR of 7 to 11 cycles. Using its own MiXCR run on the 5' RACE reads, TCRdb lists one record per CDR3 protein. The data hold 850,000 or so distinct CDR3 sequences, with around 26% observed a single time. Germline V gene lookup returns CDR1 SGHRS and CDR2 YFSETQ. The CDR3 has 19 amino acids. V was clipped by 4 bases and J by 2 bases; unmatched bases: 16. This chain links TRBV5-1 with TRBJ2-3; 10 bases line up with TRBD2. The specimen was blood. The TCR sequence derives from a woman over 75 in good health. CDR3 sequence reads: CASSPGPSAGGRNTDTQYF. CDR3 in DNA: TGCGCCAGCAGCCCAGGCCCCTCAGCGGGGGGGCGGAACACAGATACGCAGTATTTT.